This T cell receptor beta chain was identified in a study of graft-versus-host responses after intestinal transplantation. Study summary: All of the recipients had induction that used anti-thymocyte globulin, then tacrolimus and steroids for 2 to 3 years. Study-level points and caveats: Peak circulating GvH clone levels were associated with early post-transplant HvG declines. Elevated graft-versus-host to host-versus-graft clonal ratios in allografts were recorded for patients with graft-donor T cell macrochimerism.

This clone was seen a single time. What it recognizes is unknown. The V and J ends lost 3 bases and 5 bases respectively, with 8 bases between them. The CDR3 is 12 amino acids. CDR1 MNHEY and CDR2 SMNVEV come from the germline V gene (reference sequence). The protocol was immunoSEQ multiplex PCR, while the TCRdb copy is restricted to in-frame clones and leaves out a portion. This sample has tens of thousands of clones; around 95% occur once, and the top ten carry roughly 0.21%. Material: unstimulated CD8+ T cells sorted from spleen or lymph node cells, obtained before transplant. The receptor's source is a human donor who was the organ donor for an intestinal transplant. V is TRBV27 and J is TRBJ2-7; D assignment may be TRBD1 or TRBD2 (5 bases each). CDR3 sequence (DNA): TGTGCCAGCAGTTTGGTGGGGGACGAGCAGTACTTC. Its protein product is CASSLVGDEQYF.